This TCR beta chain derives from a study of B cell selection in AIRE deficiency. Broader study findings: CDR3s were shorter in shared Treg sequences, reflecting few non-templated nucleotide insertions. Patient Tconv and Treg cells showed healthy-like TCRBV usage, CDR3 length, diversity. Only approximately 9.2% of approximately 3,700 shared Treg sequences were patient-specific; 30% to 40% healthy-specific.

Only one count was recorded for this clone. What it binds is unknown. This table comes from immunoSEQ multiplex PCR, and its TCRdb copy is limited to in-frame clones, with some not included. The sample contains roughly 23,000 clones, roughly 95% of which appear only once. Germline CDR1 SEHNR, CDR2 FQNEAQ (reference sequence). CDR3 size: 16 residues. V shed 0 bases and J shed 2 bases, with 13 bases lying between them. The sorted conventional CD4 T cells were gated as CD4+CD127+. The V call is TRBV7-9, the J call TRBJ1-2; D not resolved. Sequenced material: CD4+CD127+ conventional T cells sorted from PBMCs. The receptor was derived from a human donor in good health. The CDR3 sequence is CASSLARKGQNYGYTF. The DNA for the CDR3 is TGTGCCAGCAGCTTAGCGCGGAAGGGTCAGAACTATGGCTACACCTTC.